The T cell receptor beta chain described here comes from a study of shared clonotypes between healthy human individuals. Study-level information: The cohort had a couple of women and a few men, ages 18 to 49.

The CDR3 contains 14 residues. V trimming: 6 bases; J trimming: 4 bases; junction bases outside the gene matches: 4. The germline V gene encodes CDR1 SNHLY and CDR2 FYNNEI. This table comes from immunoSEQ multiplex PCR, and its TCRdb copy is limited to in-frame clones, with some not included. The sample yields 1,500,000 or so clones, around 97% seen once. Material: naive CD4+ T cells sorted from blood. As to subset: CD45RA+ positively selected. The source is a man aged 25 to 40 in good health. The chain is built from TRBV2 and TRBJ2-5; 11 bases match TRBD1. The CDR3 loop reads CASRSGTGGETQYF. CDR3 DNA: TGTGCCAGCAGGTCCGGGACAGGGGGAGAGACCCAGTACTTC.